The 9 T cell receptor beta chains listed next were all sequenced from one sample in a study of blood T cells in healthy people across ages. Through a sample-barcoded 5' primer and a J-beta primer mix, a second PCR was run for about 6 to 12 cycles. TCRdb re-called the 5' RACE reads through MiXCR, storing one row per CDR3 protein. The table has fewer than 1,200,000 distinct CDR3 sequences, less than 25% seen once. These sequences were also reported in another study, on T cells of mothers and their children.

The specimen sequenced was blood. These receptors originate from a girl aged 2-15 years in good health.

The V and J genes are TRBV9 and TRBJ1-2; D is unclear. V lost 2 bases to trimming and J lost 8 bases, with 16 bases between them. The germline gives CDR1 SGDLS, CDR2 YYNGEE. The CDR3 covers 14 residues. This chain's CDR3 is CASSVEVTQRGYTF. The CDR3 DNA reads TGTGCCAGCAGCGTCGAGGTTACTCAGAGAGGCTACACCTTC.

This clonotype was seen only a few times. This chain links TRBV20-1 with TRBJ2-5; D is ambiguous. Trimming stripped 3 bases from V and 2 bases from J, with 13 bases between. This CDR3 is built from 14 residues. Germline V lookup: CDR1 DFQATT, CDR2 SNEGSKA (reference sequence). The CDR3: CSARTSVTQETQYF. The CDR3 DNA reads TGCAGTGCTAGGACCAGCGTGACACAAGAGACCCAGTACTTC.

There are a few counts of this clonotype. The chain has TRBV7-9 and TRBJ1-2; D unresolved. V lost 3 bases and J 3 bases, leaving 8 bases between the germline ends. CDR1 and CDR2 from the germline V gene are SEHNR and FQNEAQ (reference sequence). The CDR3 sequence is 13 residues long. The CDR3 DNA is TGTGCCAGCAGCTTTCCATTGGACTATGGCTACACCTTC. It codes for CASSFPLDYGYTF. Supplemented by reference TRBV7-9 and TRBJ1-2, the full variable domain reads DTGVSQNPRHKITKRGQNVTFRCDPISEHNRLYWYRQTLGQGPEFLTYFQNEAQLEKSRLLSDRFSAERPKGSFSTLEIQRTEQGDSAMYLCASSFPLDYGYTFGSGTRLTVV.

This clonotype was seen ten or more times. The V gene is TRBV3-1, the J gene TRBJ2-1; tentatively, D is TRBD1 or TRBD2 (5 bases each). The germline V gene encodes CDR1 LGHDT and CDR2 YNNKEL (reference sequence). This CDR3 spans 11 amino acids. The germline V and J ends were trimmed by 6 bases and 8 bases, with 8 bases remaining between them. In DNA form, the CDR3 reads TGTGCCAGCAGACGGGGCGATGAGCAGTTCTTC. It translates to CASRRGDEQFF.

The chain links TRBV5-5 to TRBJ1-4; 7 bases are a match to TRBD1. This CDR3 comprises 19 residues. The germline V gene encodes CDR1 SGHKS and CDR2 YYEKEE (reference sequence). After removal of 4 bases from V and 8 bases from J, the junction contained 23 bases not matched to a gene. The CDR3 DNA sequence: TGTGCCAGCAGCCCAACGGTGGCAGGGGGGCCCGTGAGGGGAGAAAAACTGTTTTTT. Translation gives CASSPTVAGGPVRGEKLFF.

This clonotype was seen a few times. The rearrangement uses TRBV18 and TRBJ2-5; either TRBD1 or TRBD2 may supply D (5 bases each). The end of the DNA is better explained by TRBJ2-7, so the J call may be wrong. Germline V gene lookup returns CDR1 KGHSH and CDR2 LQKENI. The CDR3 is 15 amino acids. CDR3 nucleotide sequence: TGTGCCAGCTCACCACCGAGCAGGGCGGGTTACGAGCAGTACTTC. Protein product: CASSPPSRAGYEQYF.

V and J are TRBV15 and TRBJ2-7, with unresolved D. The CDR3 sequence is 16 residues long. Germline V gene data show CDR1 as LNHNV and CDR2 as YYDKDF (reference sequence). With 0 bases removed from V and 1 base from J, the gap between germline ends came to 13 bases. CDR3 in amino acids: CATSRDTLEGSYEQYF. CDR3 nucleotides: TGTGCCACCAGCAGAGATACCCTGGAAGGTTCCTACGAGCAGTACTTC.

The chain uses TRBV5-1 and TRBJ2-2, with D perhaps being TRBD1 or TRBD2 (6 bases each). The length of the CDR3 is 16 residues. Trimming left V 0 bases short and J 4 bases short, with 13 bases between. Germline loops: CDR1 SGHRS, CDR2 YFSETQ. Here the CDR3 reads CASSLEGGAFTGELFF. The CDR3 region has the DNA TGCGCCAGCAGCTTGGAGGGGGGAGCCTTCACCGGGGAGCTGTTTTTT.

The CDR3 loop is CASSPRTRGTEQYF. The CDR3, as DNA: TGTGCCAGCAGCCCTAGGACCAGGGGTACCGAGCAGTACTTC. V is TRBV7-2 and J is TRBJ2-7; D might be TRBD1 (6 bases). The ends were cut back, 5 bases at V and 6 bases at J, with 17 bases in the middle. The CDR3 runs 14 residues. Germline V lookup: CDR1 SGHTA, CDR2 FQGNSA.